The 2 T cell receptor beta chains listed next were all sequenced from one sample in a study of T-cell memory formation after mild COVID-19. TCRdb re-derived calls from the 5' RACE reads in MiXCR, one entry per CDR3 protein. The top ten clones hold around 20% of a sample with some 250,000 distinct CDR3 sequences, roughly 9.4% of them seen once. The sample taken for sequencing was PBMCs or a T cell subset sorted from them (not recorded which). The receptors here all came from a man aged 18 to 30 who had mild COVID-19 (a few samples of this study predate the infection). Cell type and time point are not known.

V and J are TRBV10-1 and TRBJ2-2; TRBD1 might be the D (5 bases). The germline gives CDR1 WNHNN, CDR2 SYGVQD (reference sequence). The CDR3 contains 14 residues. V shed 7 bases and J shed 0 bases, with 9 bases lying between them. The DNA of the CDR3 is TGCGCCAGCAAGGACACCACGAACACCGGGGAGCTGTTTTTT. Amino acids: CASKDTTNTGELFF.

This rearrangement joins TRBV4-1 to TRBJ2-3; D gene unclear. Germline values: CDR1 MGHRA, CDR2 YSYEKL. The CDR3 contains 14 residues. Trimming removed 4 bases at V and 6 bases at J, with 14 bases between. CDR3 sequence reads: CASSPRSLGDTQYF. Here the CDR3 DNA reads TGCGCCAGCAGCCCGAGGAGTTTAGGGGATACGCAGTATTTT.